Given below is one T cell receptor (beta chain) in context. Antigen: not known. PCR involved 60 Vbeta and 13 Jbeta primers. Generated by immunoSEQ multiplex PCR, the TCRdb table keeps only in-frame clones and is missing some. The profile shows 100,000 to 150,000 clones, 75% to 85% of them singletons. This record comes from a study of cytomegalovirus exposure and HLA in healthy donors. About the study: An earlier analysis found roughly 110 million unique TCR beta sequences from approximately 190 million T cells. Study-level findings and limits: The authors enumerated over 150 TCR beta chains as linked to cytomegalovirus. Looking again later, the authors saw that most CMV-associated TCR beta chains seemed HLA-restricted. Usually a TCR sequence was rare, but some public TCRs were found in many donors.

The sequenced sample consisted of PBMCs. This receptor was identified in a male donor in good health and CMV-seronegative.

CDR3 protein: CASSRRVAGGYNEQFF. The DNA for the CDR3 is TGTGCCAGCAGCCGACGCGTAGCGGGGGGTTACAATGAGCAGTTCTTC. The chain couples TRBV14 to TRBJ2-1, with 10 bases fitting TRBD2. The trim removed 4 bases at V and 4 bases at J, leaving 7 bases unmatched. The CDR3 runs 16 residues. The germline V gene has CDR1 SGHDN and CDR2 FVKESK.